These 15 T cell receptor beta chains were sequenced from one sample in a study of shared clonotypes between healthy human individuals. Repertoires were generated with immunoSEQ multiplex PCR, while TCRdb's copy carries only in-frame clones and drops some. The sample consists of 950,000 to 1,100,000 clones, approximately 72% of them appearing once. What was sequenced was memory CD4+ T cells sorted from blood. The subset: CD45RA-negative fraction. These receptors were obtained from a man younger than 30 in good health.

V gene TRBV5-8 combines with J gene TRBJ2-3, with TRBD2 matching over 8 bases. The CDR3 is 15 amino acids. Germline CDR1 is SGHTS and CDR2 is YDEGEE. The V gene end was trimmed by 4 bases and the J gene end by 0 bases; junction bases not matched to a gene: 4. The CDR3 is CASSLSGESTDTQYF. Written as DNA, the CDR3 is TGTGCCAGCAGCCTTAGCGGGGAAAGCACAGATACGCAGTATTTT.

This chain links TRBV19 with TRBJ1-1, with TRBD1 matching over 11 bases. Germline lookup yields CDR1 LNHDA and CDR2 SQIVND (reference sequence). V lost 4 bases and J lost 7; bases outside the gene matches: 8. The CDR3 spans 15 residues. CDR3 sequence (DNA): TGTGCCAGTAGTACGGGAGGACAGGGGGCGGTTGAAGCTTTCTTT. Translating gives CASSTGGQGAVEAFF.

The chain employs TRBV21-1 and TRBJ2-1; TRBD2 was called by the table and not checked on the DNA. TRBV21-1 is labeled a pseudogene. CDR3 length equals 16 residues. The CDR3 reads CASSIAGGPRYNEQFF. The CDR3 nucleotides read TGTGCCAGCAGCATAGCGGGAGGGCCTAGGTACAATGAGCAGTTCTTC.

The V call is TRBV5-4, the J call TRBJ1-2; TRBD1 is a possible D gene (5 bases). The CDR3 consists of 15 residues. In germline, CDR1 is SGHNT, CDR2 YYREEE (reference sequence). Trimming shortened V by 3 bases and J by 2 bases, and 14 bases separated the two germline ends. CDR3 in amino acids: CASSSPQGGNYGYTF. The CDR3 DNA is TGTGCCAGCAGCTCCCCCCAGGGAGGGAACTATGGCTACACCTTC. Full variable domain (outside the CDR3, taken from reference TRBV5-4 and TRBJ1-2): ETGVTQSPTHLIKTRGQQVTLRCSSQSGHNTVSWYQQALGQGPQFIFQYYREEENGRGNFPPRFSGLQFPNYSSELNVNALELDDSALYLCASSSPQGGNYGYTFGSGTRLTVV.

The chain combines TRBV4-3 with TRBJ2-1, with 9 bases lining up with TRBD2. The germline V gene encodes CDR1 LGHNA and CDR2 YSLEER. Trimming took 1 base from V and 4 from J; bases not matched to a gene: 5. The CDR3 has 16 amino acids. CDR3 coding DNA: TGCGCCAGCAGCCAAGTTAGCGGGAGTGGATACAATGAGCAGTTCTTC. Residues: CASSQVSGSGYNEQFF.

DNA for the CDR3: TGCGCCAGCAGCCTCGGGACGAATCCCTACGAGCAGTACTTC. It yields the protein CASSLGTNPYEQYF. J is TRBJ2-7 and V is TRBV10-2; D may be TRBD1 or TRBD2 (5 bases each). V was pared by 6 bases and J by 2 bases, with 14 bases between. From germline, CDR1 is WSHSY and CDR2 SAAADI. This CDR3 region has 14 residues.

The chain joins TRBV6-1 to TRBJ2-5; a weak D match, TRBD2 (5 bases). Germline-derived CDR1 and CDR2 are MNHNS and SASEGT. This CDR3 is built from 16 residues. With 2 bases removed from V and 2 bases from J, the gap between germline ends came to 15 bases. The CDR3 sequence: CASSESGVWRQETQYF. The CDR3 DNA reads TGTGCCAGCAGTGAATCCGGGGTCTGGAGACAAGAGACCCAGTACTTC.

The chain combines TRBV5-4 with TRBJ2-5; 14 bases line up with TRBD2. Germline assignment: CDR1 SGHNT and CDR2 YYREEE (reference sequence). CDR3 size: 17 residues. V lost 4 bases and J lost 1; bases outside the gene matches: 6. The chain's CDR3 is CASSLGLAGGLQETQYF. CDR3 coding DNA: TGTGCCAGCAGCCTTGGACTAGCGGGGGGTCTCCAAGAGACCCAGTACTTC.

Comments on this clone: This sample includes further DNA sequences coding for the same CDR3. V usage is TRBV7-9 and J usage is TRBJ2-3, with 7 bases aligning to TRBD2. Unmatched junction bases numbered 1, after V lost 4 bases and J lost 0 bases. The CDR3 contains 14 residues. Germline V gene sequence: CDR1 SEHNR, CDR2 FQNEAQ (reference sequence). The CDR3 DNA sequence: TGTGCCAGCAGCTCTAGCGGTAGCACAGATACGCAGTATTTT. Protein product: CASSSSGSTDTQYF. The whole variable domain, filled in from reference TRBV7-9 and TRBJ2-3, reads DTGVSQNPRHKITKRGQNVTFRCDPISEHNRLYWYRQTLGQGPEFLTYFQNEAQLEKSRLLSDRFSAERPKGSFSTLEIQRTEQGDSAMYLCASSSSGSTDTQYFGPGTRLTVL.

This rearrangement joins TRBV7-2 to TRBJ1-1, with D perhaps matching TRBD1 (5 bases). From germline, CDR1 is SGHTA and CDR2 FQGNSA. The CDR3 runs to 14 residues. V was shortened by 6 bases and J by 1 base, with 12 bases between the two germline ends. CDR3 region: CASRVGRTNTEAFF. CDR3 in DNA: TGTGCCAGCAGGGTGGGACGGACGAACACTGAAGCTTTCTTT. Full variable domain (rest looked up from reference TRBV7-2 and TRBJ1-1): GAGVSQSPSNKVTEKGKDVELRCDPISGHTALYWYRQSLGQGLEFLIYFQGNSAPDKSGLPSDRFSAERTGGSVSTLTIQRTQQEDSAVYLCASRVGRTNTEAFFGQGTRLTVV.

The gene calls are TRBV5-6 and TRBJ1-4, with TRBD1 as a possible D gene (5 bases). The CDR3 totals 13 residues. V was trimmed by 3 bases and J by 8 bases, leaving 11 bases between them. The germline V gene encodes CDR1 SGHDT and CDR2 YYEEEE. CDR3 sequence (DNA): TGTGCCAGCAGCTCAGACAGATACGAAAAACTGTTTTTT. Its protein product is CASSSDRYEKLFF.

CDR3 region: CASSWGWGAADTQYF. CDR3 nucleotides: TGTGCCAGCAGCTGGGGTTGGGGAGCGGCGGATACGCAGTATTTT. The rearrangement uses TRBV11-1 and TRBJ2-3; D perhaps matches TRBD2 (5 bases). There are 15 residues in the CDR3. The V gene's germline CDR1 is SGHAT and CDR2 FQDESV (reference sequence). Trimming shortened V by 4 bases and J by 6 bases, and 17 bases separated the two germline ends.

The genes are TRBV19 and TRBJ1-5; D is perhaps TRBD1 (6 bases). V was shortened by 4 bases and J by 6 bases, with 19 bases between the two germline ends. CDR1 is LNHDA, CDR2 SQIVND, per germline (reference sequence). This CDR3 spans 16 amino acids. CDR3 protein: CASSNQAGVYSQPQHF. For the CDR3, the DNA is TGTGCCAGTAGTAACCAGGCAGGGGTATATTCTCAGCCCCAGCATTTT.

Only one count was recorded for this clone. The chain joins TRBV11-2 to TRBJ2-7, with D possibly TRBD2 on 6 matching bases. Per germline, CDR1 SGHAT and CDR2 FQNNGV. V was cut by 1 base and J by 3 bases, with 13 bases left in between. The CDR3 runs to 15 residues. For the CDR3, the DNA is TGTGCCAGCAGCTTAGTCCTAGCGAACAACTACGAGCAGTACTTC. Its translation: CASSLVLANNYEQYF.

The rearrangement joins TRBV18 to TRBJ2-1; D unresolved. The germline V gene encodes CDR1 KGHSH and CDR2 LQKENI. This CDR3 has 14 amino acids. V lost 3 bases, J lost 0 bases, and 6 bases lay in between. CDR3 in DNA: TGTGCCAGCTCACCGGACCACTCCTACAATGAGCAGTTCTTC. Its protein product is CASSPDHSYNEQFF.